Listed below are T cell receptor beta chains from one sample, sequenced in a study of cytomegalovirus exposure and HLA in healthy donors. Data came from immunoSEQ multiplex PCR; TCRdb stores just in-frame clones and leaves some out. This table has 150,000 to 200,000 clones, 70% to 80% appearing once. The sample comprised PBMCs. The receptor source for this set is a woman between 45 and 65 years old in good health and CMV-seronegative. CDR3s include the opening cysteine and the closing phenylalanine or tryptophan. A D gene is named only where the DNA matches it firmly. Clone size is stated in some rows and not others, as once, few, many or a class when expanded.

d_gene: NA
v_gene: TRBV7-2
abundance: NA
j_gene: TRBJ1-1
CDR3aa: CASSTHQGTEAFF
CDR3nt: TGTGCCAGCAGCACCCACCAGGGAACTGAAGCTTTCTTT

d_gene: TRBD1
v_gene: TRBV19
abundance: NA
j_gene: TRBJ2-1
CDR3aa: CASTPLSGTDNNEQFF
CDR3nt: TGTGCCAGTACCCCCTTATCCGGGACAGATAACAATGAGCAGTTCTTC

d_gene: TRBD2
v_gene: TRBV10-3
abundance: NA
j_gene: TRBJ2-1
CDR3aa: CAISARSASGSGGNEQFF
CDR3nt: TGTGCCATCAGCGCCAGATCCGCTAGCGGGAGTGGAGGCAATGAGCAGTTCTTC

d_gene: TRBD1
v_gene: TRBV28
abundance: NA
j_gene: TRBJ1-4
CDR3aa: CASSRTGPFGEKLFF
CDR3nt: TGTGCCAGCAGTCGGACAGGGCCCTTTGGGGAAAAACTGTTTTTT

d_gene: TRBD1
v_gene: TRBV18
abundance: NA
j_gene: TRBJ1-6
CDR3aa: CASSPRQGDSPLHF
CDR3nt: TGTGCCAGCTCACCTCGACAGGGAGATTCACCCCTCCACTTT

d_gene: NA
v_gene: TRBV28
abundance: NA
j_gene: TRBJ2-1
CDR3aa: CASSLERSSYNEQFF
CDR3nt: TGTGCCAGCAGTTTAGAGCGCAGCTCCTACAATGAGCAGTTCTTC

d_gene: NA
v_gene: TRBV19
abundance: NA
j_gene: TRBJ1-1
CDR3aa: CASSIQGGPTEAFF
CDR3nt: TGTGCCAGTAGTATTCAGGGCGGACCCACTGAAGCTTTCTTT

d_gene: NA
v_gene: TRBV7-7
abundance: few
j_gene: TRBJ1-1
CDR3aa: CASSPILALTLPFF
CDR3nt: TGTGCTAGCAGTCCAATTTTGGCCTTAACGTTACCTTTCTTT

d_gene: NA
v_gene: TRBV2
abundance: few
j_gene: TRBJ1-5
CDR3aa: CASSEEGRNQPQHF
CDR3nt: TGTGCCAGCAGTGAAGAGGGGCGTAATCAGCCCCAGCATTTT

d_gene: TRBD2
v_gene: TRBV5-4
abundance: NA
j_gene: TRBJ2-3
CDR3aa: CASSSAGLGTDTQYF
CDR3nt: TGTGCCAGCAGCTCTGCAGGACTAGGCACAGATACGCAGTATTTT

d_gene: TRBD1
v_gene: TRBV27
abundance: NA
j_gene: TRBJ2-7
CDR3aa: CASSITGVSYEQYF
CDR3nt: TGTGCCAGCAGCATAACAGGGGTCTCCTACGAGCAGTACTTC

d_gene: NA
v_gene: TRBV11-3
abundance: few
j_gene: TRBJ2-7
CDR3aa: CASSKGGAAPYEQYF
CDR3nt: TGTGCCAGCAGCAAAGGGGGGGCGGCTCCGTACGAGCAGTACTTC

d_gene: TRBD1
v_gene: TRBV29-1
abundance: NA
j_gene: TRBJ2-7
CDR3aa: CSVEGQETDYEQYF
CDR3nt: TGCAGCGTTGAGGGACAGGAAACGGACTACGAGCAGTACTTC

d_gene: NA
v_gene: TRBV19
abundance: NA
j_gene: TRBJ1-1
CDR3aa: CASSISRTLNTEAFF
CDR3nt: TGTGCCAGTAGTATATCCCGGACACTGAACACTGAAGCTTTCTTT

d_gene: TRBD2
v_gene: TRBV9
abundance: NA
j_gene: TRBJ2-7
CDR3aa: CASSVGTSGNEQYF
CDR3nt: TGTGCCAGCAGCGTGGGGACTAGCGGGAACGAGCAGTACTTC

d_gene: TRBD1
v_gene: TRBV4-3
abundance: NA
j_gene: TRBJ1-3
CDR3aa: CASSQVQGAGNTIYF
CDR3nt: TGCGCCAGCAGCCAAGTACAGGGGGCGGGAAACACCATATATTTT

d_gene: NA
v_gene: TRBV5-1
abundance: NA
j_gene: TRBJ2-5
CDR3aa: CASSLEPGIQETQYF
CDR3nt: TGCGCCAGCAGCTTGGAACCGGGAATACAAGAGACCCAGTACTTC

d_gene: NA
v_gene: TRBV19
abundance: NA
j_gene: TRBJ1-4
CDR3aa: CASSIGLWGEKLFF
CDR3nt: TGTGCCAGTAGTATCGGACTCTGGGGTGAAAAACTGTTTTTT

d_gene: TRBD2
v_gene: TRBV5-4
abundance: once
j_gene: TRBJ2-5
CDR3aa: CASSFPTSGRGETQYF
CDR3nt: TGTGCCAGCAGCTTTCCGACTAGCGGGAGGGGGGAGACCCAGTACTTC

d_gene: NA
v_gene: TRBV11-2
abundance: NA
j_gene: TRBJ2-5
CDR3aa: CASSLGRQETQYF
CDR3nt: TGTGCCAGCAGCTTGGGGCGCCAAGAGACCCAGTACTTC

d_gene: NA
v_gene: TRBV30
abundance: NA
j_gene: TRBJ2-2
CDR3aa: CAWSPLTGSAGELFF
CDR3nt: TGTGCCTGGAGTCCCCTAACAGGGTCAGCCGGGGAGCTGTTTTTT

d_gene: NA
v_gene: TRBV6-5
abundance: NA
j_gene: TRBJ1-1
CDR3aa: CASSYFGGAVGEAFF
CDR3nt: TGTGCCAGCAGTTACTTTGGGGGCGCGGTTGGTGAAGCTTTCTTT

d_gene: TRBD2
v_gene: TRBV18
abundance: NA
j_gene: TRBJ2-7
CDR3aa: CASSPGLAGGHEQYF
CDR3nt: TGTGCCAGCTCACCGGGACTAGCGGGAGGACACGAGCAGTACTTC

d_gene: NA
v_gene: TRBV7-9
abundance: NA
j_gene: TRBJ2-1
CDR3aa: CASSPPLTDSYNEQFF
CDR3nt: TGTGCCAGCAGCCCACCTTTGACAGATTCCTACAATGAGCAGTTCTTC

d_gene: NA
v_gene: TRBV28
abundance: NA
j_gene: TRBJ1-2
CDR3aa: CASSPTAVYGYTF
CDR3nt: TGTGCCAGCAGTCCAACAGCGGTCTATGGCTACACCTTC

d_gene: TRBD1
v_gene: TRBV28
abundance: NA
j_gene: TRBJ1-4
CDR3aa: CASSLGIQGAREKLFF
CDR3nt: TGTGCCAGCAGTTTAGGGATACAGGGGGCGCGTGAAAAACTGTTTTTT

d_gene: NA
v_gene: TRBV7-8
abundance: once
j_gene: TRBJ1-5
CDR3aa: CASSLAQFGGAPGQPQHF
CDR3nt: TGTGCCAGCAGCTTAGCCCAATTTGGGGGGGCGCCGGGTCAGCCCCAGCATTTT